This paragraph covers one T cell receptor (beta chain) sequence. Its cognate antigen is unknown. The assay, immunoSEQ v3.0, was run at survey level. The protocol was immunoSEQ multiplex PCR, while the TCRdb copy is restricted to in-frame clones and leaves out a portion. The sample gives 20,000 to 25,000 clones, over 75% of which show up once; approximately 5.1% is in the top ten. Post-ART PBMC samples numbered at least two per donor, and pre-ART ones at least one. This specimen comes from a study of long-term antiretroviral therapy in people with HIV. Study outcomes and limitations: On ART adherence, viral resistance or therapy changes, no data were available. Controls had broader CDR3 length ranges than HIV repertoires did. Increased diversity was seen after ART, yet it remained lower than in transplant donor controls.

CDR1 and CDR2 from the germline V gene are LGHNA and YSLEER. The length of the CDR3 is 17 residues. The V and J ends lost 6 bases and 2 bases respectively, with 20 bases between them. The V gene is TRBV4-3, the J gene TRBJ2-1; D remains ambiguous. This specimen consisted of unsorted PBMCs, obtained 0.3 years after starting antiretroviral therapy. The TCR was taken from a man aged 50 or older with HIV. The CDR3 DNA sequence: TGCGCCAGCAGAATATCTCGGGCCCTTGGACCCTACAATGAGCAGTTCTTC. Encoded protein: CASRISRALGPYNEQFF.